Following are 15 T cell receptor beta chains from one sample sequenced in a study of blood T cell repertoires in COVID-19. Some clones are missing from TCRdb's copy, which holds only in-frame ones; the method was immunoSEQ multiplex PCR. The profile shows 140,000 or so clones, approximately 78% of them singletons. Sequencing was carried out using peripheral blood. These receptors were collected from an elderly woman with acute or convalescent COVID-19.

V and J are TRBV6-6 and TRBJ2-7; weak D call: TRBD1 (6 bases). CDR1 is MNHNY and CDR2 is SVGAGI in the germline V gene (reference sequence). There are 14 residues in the CDR3. Trimming took 1 base from V and 1 from J, leaving 8 bases between them. The CDR3 sequence is CASSYLDRSYEQYF. The CDR3 DNA is TGTGCCAGCAGTTACTTGGACAGATCCTACGAGCAGTACTTC.

The V gene is TRBV2, the J gene TRBJ1-2, with TRBD1 matching over 11 bases. The CDR3 is 14 amino acids. Germline V gene sequence: CDR1 SNHLY, CDR2 FYNNEI. V was clipped by 5 bases and J by 4 bases; unmatched bases: 3. CDR3 amino acids: CASSMGQGGYGYTF. In DNA, the CDR3 is TGTGCCAGCAGTATGGGACAGGGGGGCTATGGCTACACCTTC.

This chain connects TRBV6-5 to TRBJ1-5; D is ambiguous. The CDR3 runs 13 residues. Per germline, CDR1 MNHEY and CDR2 SVGAGI. With 8 bases removed from V and 3 bases from J, the gap between germline ends came to 11 bases. DNA for the CDR3: TGTGCCAGCCAGCTAGCGAACAATCAGCCCCAGCATTTT. Translated, it gives CASQLANNQPQHF.

This chain connects TRBV5-1 to TRBJ1-1; 11 bases are shared with TRBD1. Germline assignment: CDR1 SGHRS and CDR2 YFSETQ. CDR3 length: 16 amino acids. The V and J ends lost 4 bases and 6 bases, in that order; junction bases with no gene match: 11. The CDR3 bases are TGCGCCAGCAGCGGCGGGACAGGGGGTAGGAGAGCTGAAGCTTTCTTT. Translating it yields CASSGGTGGRRAEAFF.

J is TRBJ2-1 and V is TRBV5-1, with TRBD2 matching over 7 bases. The CDR3 consists of 14 residues. Trimming took 1 base from V and 5 from J; bases not matched to a gene: 3. Per germline, CDR1 SGHRS and CDR2 YFSETQ. This CDR3 is CASSLSGVNNEQFF. CDR3 nucleotide sequence: TGCGCCAGCAGCTTGAGCGGGGTAAACAATGAGCAGTTCTTC.

V and J are TRBV27 and TRBJ2-2, with D unclear. This CDR3 contains 13 residues. The germline gives CDR1 MNHEY, CDR2 SMNVEV (reference sequence). V was cut by 2 bases and J by 6 bases, with 7 bases left in between. CDR3 in amino acids: CASSLLPAGELFF. CDR3 sequence (DNA): TGTGCCAGCAGTTTACTTCCGGCCGGGGAGCTGTTTTTT.

This clone was counted a single time. The chain carries TRBV7-3 and TRBJ2-3, with 16 bases fitting TRBD2. Germline V gene lookup returns CDR1 SGHTA and CDR2 FQGTGA. V shed 4 bases, J shed 9 bases, and the junction held 7 bases outside the gene matches. The CDR3 is 16 amino acids. CDR3 loop: CASSSVAGLAGGTQYF. Written as DNA, the CDR3 is TGTGCCAGCAGCTCCGTAGCGGGACTAGCGGGGGGGACGCAGTATTTT.

The V call is TRBV19, the J call TRBJ1-5; D might be TRBD1 (5 bases). Germline CDR1 is LNHDA and CDR2 is SQIVND (reference sequence). CDR3 length: 14 residues. With 2 bases removed from V and 6 bases from J, the gap between germline ends came to 11 bases. CDR3 sequence reads: CASSITYRSQPQHF. Here the CDR3 DNA reads TGTGCCAGTAGTATAACCTACAGGAGTCAGCCCCAGCATTTT.

The chain carries TRBV27 and TRBJ1-1; no definite D call. CDR3 length: 11 amino acids. The V and J ends lost 5 bases and 5 bases respectively, with 6 bases between them. The germline V gene has CDR1 MNHEY and CDR2 SMNVEV (reference sequence). The CDR3 sequence is CASSSRTEAFF. In DNA, the CDR3 is TGTGCCAGCAGTAGTCGGACTGAAGCTTTCTTT.

This clone has a handful of counts. The chain employs TRBV3-1 (or the pseudogene TRBV3-2) and TRBJ2-1, with a weak D call TRBD2 (5 bases). V lost 4 bases to trimming and J lost 4 bases, with 11 bases between them. From germline, CDR1 is LGHDT and CDR2 YNNKEL (reference sequence). This CDR3 comprises 14 residues. CDR3 protein: CASSLFGDYNEQFF. DNA of the CDR3: TGTGCCAGCAGCCTATTCGGGGATTACAATGAGCAGTTCTTC.

The V call is TRBV7-9, the J call TRBJ2-5; D not certain. This CDR3 spans 14 amino acids. The V gene's germline CDR1 is SEHNR and CDR2 FQNEAQ (reference sequence). Trimming took 6 bases from V and 2 from J, leaving 13 bases between them. The CDR3: CASREIDLQETQYF. The CDR3 DNA reads TGTGCCAGCAGGGAAATAGACTTACAAGAGACCCAGTACTTC.

CDR3 bases: TGCGCCAGCAGCCAATCTTCGACACGGACAAGGAACTATGGCTACACCTTC. Translating it yields CASSQSSTRTRNYGYTF. The V call is TRBV4-1, the J call TRBJ1-2; a possible D gene is TRBD1 (5 bases). V was clipped by 2 bases and J by 2 bases, with 18 bases between them. Germline V CDR1 and CDR2: MGHRA, YSYEKL. The CDR3 spans 17 residues.

The chain carries TRBV20-1 and TRBJ2-7, with 10 bases matching TRBD2. The trim removed 3 bases at V and 6 bases at J, leaving 5 bases unmatched. The CDR3 totals 13 residues. Germline V gene sequence: CDR1 DFQATT, CDR2 SNEGSKA (reference sequence). CDR3 amino acids: CSASLAGGGEQYF. Here the CDR3 DNA reads TGCAGTGCTAGTTTAGCGGGGGGTGGCGAGCAGTACTTC.

V gene TRBV7-9 combines with J gene TRBJ2-7; no reliable D call. CDR1 is SEHNR, CDR2 FQNEAQ, per germline (reference sequence). The CDR3 totals 13 residues. V lost 0 bases and J 9 bases, leaving 12 bases between the germline ends. CDR3 protein: CASSLAVRARQYF. The DNA of the CDR3 is TGTGCCAGCAGCTTAGCCGTTCGAGCGCGGCAGTACTTC.

This chain connects TRBV6-1 to TRBJ2-2; the match to TRBD2 covers 8 bases. The CDR3 sequence is 16 residues long. V was clipped by 3 bases and J by 2 bases; unmatched bases: 5. Germline V CDR1 and CDR2: MNHNS, SASEGT. CDR3 region: CASSDRGGANTGELFF. In nucleotides, the CDR3 is TGTGCCAGCAGTGATCGGGGGGGGGCTAACACCGGGGAGCTGTTTTTT.